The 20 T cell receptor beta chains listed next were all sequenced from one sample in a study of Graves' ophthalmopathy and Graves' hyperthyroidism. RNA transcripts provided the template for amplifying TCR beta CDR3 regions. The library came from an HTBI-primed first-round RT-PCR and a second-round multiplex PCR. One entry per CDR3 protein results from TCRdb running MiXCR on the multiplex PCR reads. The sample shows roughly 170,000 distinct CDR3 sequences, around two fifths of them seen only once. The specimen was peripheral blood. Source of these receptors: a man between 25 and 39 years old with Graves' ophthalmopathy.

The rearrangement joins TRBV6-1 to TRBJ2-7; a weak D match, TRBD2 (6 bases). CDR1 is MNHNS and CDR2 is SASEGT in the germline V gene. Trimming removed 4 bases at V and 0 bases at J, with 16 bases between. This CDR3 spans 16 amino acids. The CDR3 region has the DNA TGTGCCAGCAGTGGGACGGTTAGCGGAAGCTCCTACGAGCAGTACTTC. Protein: CASSGTVSGSSYEQYF.

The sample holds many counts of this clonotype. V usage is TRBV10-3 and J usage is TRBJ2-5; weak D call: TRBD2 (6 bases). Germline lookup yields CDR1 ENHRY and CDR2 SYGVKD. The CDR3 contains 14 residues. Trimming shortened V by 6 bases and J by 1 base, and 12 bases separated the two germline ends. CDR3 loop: CAISTGLGQETQYF. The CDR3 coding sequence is TGTGCCATCAGCACGGGACTGGGCCAAGAGACCCAGTACTTC.

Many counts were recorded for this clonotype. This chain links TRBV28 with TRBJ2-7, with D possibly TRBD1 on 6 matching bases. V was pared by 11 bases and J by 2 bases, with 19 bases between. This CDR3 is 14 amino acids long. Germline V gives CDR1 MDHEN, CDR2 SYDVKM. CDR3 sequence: CAGRDRNPPYEQYF. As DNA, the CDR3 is TGTGCCGGTAGAGACAGGAACCCCCCCTACGAGCAGTACTTC.

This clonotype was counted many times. CDR3: CATLLLKDTEAFF. In nucleotides, the CDR3 is TGTGCCACTCTCCTTCTCAAGGACACTGAAGCTTTCTTT. The V and J genes are TRBV19 and TRBJ1-1; D is ambiguous. The V and J ends lost 10 bases and 3 bases respectively, with 15 bases between them. This CDR3 contains 13 residues. Germline CDR1 LNHDA, CDR2 SQIVND (reference sequence).

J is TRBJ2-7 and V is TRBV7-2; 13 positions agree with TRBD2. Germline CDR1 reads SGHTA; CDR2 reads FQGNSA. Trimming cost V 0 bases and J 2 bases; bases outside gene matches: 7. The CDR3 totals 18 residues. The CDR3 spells CASSLALAGGRGTYEQYF. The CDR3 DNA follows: TGTGCCAGCAGCTTAGCACTAGCGGGAGGGAGGGGGACCTACGAGCAGTACTTC.

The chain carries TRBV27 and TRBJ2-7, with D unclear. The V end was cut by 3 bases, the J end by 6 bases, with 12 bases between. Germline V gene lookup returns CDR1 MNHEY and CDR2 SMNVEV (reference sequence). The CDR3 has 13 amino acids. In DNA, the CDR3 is TGTGCCAGCAGTTTTGATAAGGTACCCGAGCAGTACTTC. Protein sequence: CASSFDKVPEQYF.

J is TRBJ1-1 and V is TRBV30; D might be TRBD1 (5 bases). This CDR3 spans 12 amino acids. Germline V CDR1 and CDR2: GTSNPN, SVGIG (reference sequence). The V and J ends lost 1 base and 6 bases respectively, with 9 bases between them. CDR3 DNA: TGTGCCTGGAGTGCCTTGGGGGCTGAAGCTTTCTTT. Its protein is CAWSALGAEAFF.

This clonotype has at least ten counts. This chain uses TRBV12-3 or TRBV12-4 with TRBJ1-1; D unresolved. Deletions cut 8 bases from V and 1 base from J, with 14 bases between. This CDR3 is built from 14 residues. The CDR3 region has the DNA TGTGCCAGCGCCCACAGTCAACGGAACACTGAAGCTTTCTTT. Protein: CASAHSQRNTEAFF.

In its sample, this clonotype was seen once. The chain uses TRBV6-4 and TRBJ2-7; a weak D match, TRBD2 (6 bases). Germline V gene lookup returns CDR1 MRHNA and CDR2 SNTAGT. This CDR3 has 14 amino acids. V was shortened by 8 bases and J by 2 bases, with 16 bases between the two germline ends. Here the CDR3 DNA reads TGTGCCAGCGGAGGGGTGGAAGATGCCTACGAGCAGTACTTC. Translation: CASGGVEDAYEQYF.

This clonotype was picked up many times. As DNA, the CDR3 is TGCAGTGCTAGGCCGTCGGGCTCCTACGAGCAGTACTTC. Translating it yields CSARPSGSYEQYF. The chain employs TRBV20-1 and TRBJ2-7; D gene uncertain. Trimming removed 3 bases at V and 0 bases at J, with 9 bases between. Germline V gene sequence: CDR1 DFQATT, CDR2 SNEGSKA (reference sequence). This CDR3 comprises 13 residues.

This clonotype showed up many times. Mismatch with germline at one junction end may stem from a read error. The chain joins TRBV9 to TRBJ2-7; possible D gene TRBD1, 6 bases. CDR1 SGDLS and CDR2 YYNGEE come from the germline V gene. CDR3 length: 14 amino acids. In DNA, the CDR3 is TGTGTCAGCAGCCCACCGGACAGCCCCTACGAGCAGTACTTC. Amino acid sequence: CVSSPPDSPYEQYF.

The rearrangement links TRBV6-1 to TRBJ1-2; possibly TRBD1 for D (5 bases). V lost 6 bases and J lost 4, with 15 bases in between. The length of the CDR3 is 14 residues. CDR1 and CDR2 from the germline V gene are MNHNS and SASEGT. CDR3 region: CASRDRGEGYGYTF. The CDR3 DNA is TGTGCCAGCAGGGACCGGGGGGAAGGCTATGGCTACACCTTC.

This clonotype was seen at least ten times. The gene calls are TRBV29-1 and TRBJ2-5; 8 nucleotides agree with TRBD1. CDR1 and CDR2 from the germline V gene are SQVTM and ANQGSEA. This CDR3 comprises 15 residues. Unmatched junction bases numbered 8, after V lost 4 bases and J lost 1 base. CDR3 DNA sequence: TGCAGCGTTGCTCGACAGGGGACCCCCCAAGAGACCCAGTACTTC. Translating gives CSVARQGTPQETQYF.

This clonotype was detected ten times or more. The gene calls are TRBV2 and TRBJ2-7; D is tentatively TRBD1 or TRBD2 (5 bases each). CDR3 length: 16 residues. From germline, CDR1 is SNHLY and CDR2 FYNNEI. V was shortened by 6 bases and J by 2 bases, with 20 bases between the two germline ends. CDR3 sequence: CASRGRVGRSAYEQYF. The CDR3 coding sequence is TGTGCCAGCAGGGGTAGGGTGGGACGGTCAGCCTACGAGCAGTACTTC. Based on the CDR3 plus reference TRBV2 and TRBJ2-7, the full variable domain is EPEVTQTPSHQVTQMGQEVILRCVPISNHLYFYWYRQILGQKVEFLVSFYNNEISEKSEIFDDQFSVERPDGSNFTLKIRSTKLEDSAMYFCASRGRVGRSAYEQYFGPGTRLTVT.

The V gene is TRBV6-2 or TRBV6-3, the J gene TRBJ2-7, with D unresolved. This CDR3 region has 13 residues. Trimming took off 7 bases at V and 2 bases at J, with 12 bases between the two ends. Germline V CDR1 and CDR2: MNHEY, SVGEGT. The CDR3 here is CASNKRLPYEQYF. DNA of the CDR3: TGTGCCAGCAACAAGAGATTGCCCTACGAGCAGTACTTC.

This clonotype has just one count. The chain's CDR3 is CATSWQDEAFF. In nucleotides, the CDR3 is TGTGCCACCAGTTGGCAGGATGAAGCTTTCTTT. J is TRBJ1-1 and V is TRBV24-1; D unresolved. The CDR3 extends over 11 amino acids. Germline V lookup: CDR1 KGHDR, CDR2 SFDVKD. The germline V and J ends were trimmed by 6 bases and 7 bases, with 8 bases remaining between them.

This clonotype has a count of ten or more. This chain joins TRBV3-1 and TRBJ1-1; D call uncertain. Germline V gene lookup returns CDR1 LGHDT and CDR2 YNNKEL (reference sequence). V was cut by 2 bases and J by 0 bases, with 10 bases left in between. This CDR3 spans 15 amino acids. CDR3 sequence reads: CASSQLRDVNTEAFF. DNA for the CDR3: TGTGCCAGCAGCCAATTACGGGATGTGAACACTGAAGCTTTCTTT. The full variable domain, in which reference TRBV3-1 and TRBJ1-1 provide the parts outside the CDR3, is DTAVSQTPKYLVTQMGNDKSIKCEQNLGHDTMYWYKQDSKKFLKIMFSYNNKELIINETVPNRFSPKSPDKAHLNLHINSLELGDSAVYFCASSQLRDVNTEAFFGQGTRLTVV.

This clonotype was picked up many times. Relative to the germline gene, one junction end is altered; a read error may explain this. The CDR3 is CASSAGASGQLLNF. CDR3 nucleotides: TGTGCCAGCAGTGCCGGAGCCAGCGGCCAGCTGCTGAACTTC. The chain recombines TRBV2 with TRBJ2-7, with D perhaps TRBD2 (5 bases). CDR1 and CDR2 from the germline V gene are SNHLY and FYNNEI. The CDR3 runs 14 residues.

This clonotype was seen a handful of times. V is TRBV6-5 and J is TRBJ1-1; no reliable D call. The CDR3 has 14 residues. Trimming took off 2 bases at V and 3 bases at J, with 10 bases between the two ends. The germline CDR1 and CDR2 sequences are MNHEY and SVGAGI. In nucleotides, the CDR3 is TGTGCCAGCAGTTACAGGGATAGTGACACTGAAGCTTTCTTT. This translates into CASSYRDSDTEAFF.

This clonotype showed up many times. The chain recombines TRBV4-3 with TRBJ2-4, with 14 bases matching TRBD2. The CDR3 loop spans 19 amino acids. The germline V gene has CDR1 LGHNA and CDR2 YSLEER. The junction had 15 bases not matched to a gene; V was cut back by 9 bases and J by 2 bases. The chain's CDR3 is CASSEAGTSGSGTKNIQYF. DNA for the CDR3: TGCGCCAGTAGCGAAGCCGGGACTAGCGGGAGTGGTACCAAAAACATTCAGTACTTC.